The 16 T cell receptor beta chains given below trace back to one sample, sequenced in a study of cytomegalovirus exposure and HLA in healthy donors. This PCR relied on a set of 60 Vbeta primers and 13 Jbeta primers. The assay was immunoSEQ multiplex PCR, and TCRdb's table has in-frame clones only and misses some. The sample lists 150,000 or so clones; around 83% were seen once. The sample comprised PBMCs. These receptors all come from a man in his fifties in good health and CMV-seropositive.

The J gene is TRBJ2-3, the V gene TRBV5-1; tentatively, D is TRBD1 (6 bases). Germline V gene sequence: CDR1 SGHRS, CDR2 YFSETQ. V dropped 5 bases and J dropped 4 bases, with 14 bases sitting between them. The CDR3 covers 14 residues. CDR3 coding DNA: TGCGCCAGCAGGGGGGCAACGGGGTCAGATACGCAGTATTTT. Its translation: CASRGATGSDTQYF.

Turning to this clone: At one end the junction does not follow the germline gene, possibly because of a read error. Other DNA sequences in the same sample also yield this CDR3. This sequence joins TRBV5-6 and TRBJ2-3, with 11 bases matching TRBD2. CDR3 length: 16 residues. The germline CDR1 and CDR2 sequences are SGHDT and YYEEEE. The DNA of the CDR3 is TGTGCTAGCAGCTTGGGACTAGCGGCCGGTGGGGATACGCAGTATTTT. As protein: CASSLGLAAGGDTQYF.

The CDR3 protein is CASSSPPRGTSGRGSSYEQYF. The DNA of the CDR3 is TGTGCCAGCAGTTCCCCCCCCCGGGGGACTAGCGGGAGGGGAAGCTCCTACGAGCAGTACTTC. The chain couples TRBV27 to TRBJ2-7, with 16 bases aligning to TRBD2. The J segment lost 0 bases and the V segment lost 4 bases, leaving 15 bases of the junction unmatched. The CDR3 is 21 amino acids. Germline V gives CDR1 MNHEY, CDR2 SMNVEV (reference sequence).

The rearrangement uses TRBV7-2 and TRBJ2-7, with a weak D call TRBD1 (5 bases). The V end lost 2 bases, the J end lost 2 bases, and 10 bases lay between the germline ends. The CDR3 runs to 14 residues. The germline CDR1 and CDR2 sequences are SGHTA and FQGNSA. Here the CDR3 reads CASSLTLGPYEQYF. CDR3 nucleotides: TGTGCCAGCAGCTTAACCCTGGGGCCCTACGAGCAGTACTTC.

The rearrangement links TRBV28 to TRBJ2-7; 8 nucleotides line up with TRBD2. This CDR3 region has 17 residues. Germline V lookup: CDR1 MDHEN, CDR2 SYDVKM. Losses at the gene ends were 6 bases for V and 3 bases for J; bases not matched to a gene: 16. CDR3 nucleotide sequence: TGTGCCAGCAGAACCGGGACTAGAATCGGCCCCGTCTACGAGCAGTACTTC. Translation gives CASRTGTRIGPVYEQYF. The variable domain in full, with the rest retrieved from reference TRBV28 and TRBJ2-7, is DVKVTQSSRYLVKRTGEKVFLECVQDMDHENMFWYRQDPGLGLRLIYFSYDVKMKEKGDIPEGYSVSREKKERFSLILESASTNQTSMYLCASRTGTRIGPVYEQYFGPGTRLTVT.

J is TRBJ2-3 and V is TRBV27; the D gene is possibly TRBD1 (5 bases). The CDR3 has 15 residues. The germline gives CDR1 MNHEY, CDR2 SMNVEV (reference sequence). V lost 0 bases and J lost 3, with 10 bases in between. CDR3 nucleotides: TGTGCCAGCAGTTTATCGCAGGGCTCTACAGATACGCAGTATTTT. It is translated as CASSLSQGSTDTQYF.

The chain links TRBV27 to TRBJ2-1; possible D gene TRBD2, 5 bases. The CDR3 totals 13 residues. Germline CDR1 MNHEY, CDR2 SMNVEV (reference sequence). V lost 5 bases and J 8 bases, leaving 13 bases between the germline ends. CDR3 residues: CASSQNLAHEQFF. DNA of the CDR3: TGTGCCAGCAGTCAAAACCTAGCCCATGAGCAGTTCTTC.

The J gene is TRBJ2-7, the V gene TRBV28; 10 nucleotides align to TRBD2. From germline, CDR1 is MDHEN and CDR2 SYDVKM. Trimming removed 7 bases from V and 2 bases from J; junction bases left unmatched: 5. There are 14 residues in the CDR3. The CDR3 nucleotides are TGTGCCAGCAAAACTAGCGGGAACGCCTACGAGCAGTACTTC. Translated, it gives CASKTSGNAYEQYF.

The gene calls are TRBV5-1 and TRBJ1-6; D is undetermined. The germline CDR1 and CDR2 sequences are SGHRS and YFSETQ. This CDR3 region has 14 residues. V was pared by 4 bases and J by 8 bases, with 13 bases between. CDR3 coding DNA: TGCGCCAGCAGCAAGACTATTAGCGATTCACCCCTCCACTTT. This codes for CASSKTISDSPLHF. The complete variable domain, with remaining parts taken from reference TRBV5-1 and TRBJ1-6, reads KAGVTQTPRYLIKTRGQQVTLSCSPISGHRSVSWYQQTPGQGLQFLFEYFSETQRNKGNFPGRFSGRQFSNSRSEMNVSTLELGDSALYLCASSKTISDSPLHFGNGTRLTVT.

Concerning this clone itself: The same CDR3 also results from other DNA sequences found in this sample. The rearrangement uses TRBV2 and TRBJ2-2; TRBD1 matches 7 bases. This CDR3 region has 15 residues. Germline CDR1 reads SNHLY; CDR2 reads FYNNEI. V lost 6 bases and J lost 2; bases outside the gene matches: 6. The CDR3 reads CASRPGTANTGELFF. In DNA form, the CDR3 reads TGTGCCAGCAGGCCCGGGACAGCAAACACCGGGGAGCTGTTTTTT.

The genes are TRBV5-1 and TRBJ2-7; TRBD2 is a possible D gene (6 bases). The CDR3 sequence is 14 residues long. Germline assignment: CDR1 SGHRS and CDR2 YFSETQ. V gave up 4 bases and J gave up 3 bases, with 14 bases separating them. The CDR3 DNA reads as TGCGCCAGCAGCGCGGGACTTTCTGTCTACGAGCAGTACTTC. It codes for CASSAGLSVYEQYF.

Remarks on this clone: In the same sample, other DNA sequences code for this CDR3. The chain uses TRBV4-1 and TRBJ1-2; 9 bases are a match to TRBD1. V trimming: 1 base; J trimming: 4 bases; junction bases outside the gene matches: 4. The CDR3 is made up of 15 amino acids. Germline CDR1 reads MGHRA; CDR2 reads YSYEKL. The chain's CDR3 is CASSQGQGVGYGYTF. Written as DNA, the CDR3 is TGCGCCAGCAGCCAAGGACAGGGGGTAGGCTATGGCTACACCTTC.

This rearrangement joins TRBV7-2 to TRBJ2-1, with D hard to call. V lost 5 bases and J 2 bases, leaving 10 bases between the germline ends. The germline V gene has CDR1 SGHTA and CDR2 FQGNSA. The CDR3 contains 14 residues. CDR3 in DNA: TGTGCCAGCAGCGGGCAAGAAGCCTACAATGAGCAGTTCTTC. Its translation is CASSGQEAYNEQFF.

The chain joins TRBV28 to TRBJ2-3, with 10 bases matching TRBD1. Germline CDR1 MDHEN, CDR2 SYDVKM. The V segment lost 8 bases and the J segment 5 bases; nucleotides outside the gene matches: 10. The length of the CDR3 is 15 residues. This CDR3 reads CASSRDRGRVDTQYF. CDR3 sequence (DNA): TGTGCCAGCTCCCGTGACAGGGGGCGGGTAGATACGCAGTATTTT.

As for this clone: This same CDR3 is encoded by further DNA sequences in the sample. The CDR3 DNA reads TGTGCCAGTAGTACCGGGAGCTCTGGAAACACCATATATTTT. Its translation: CASSTGSSGNTIYF. This chain links TRBV19 with TRBJ1-3; unclear D gene. V dropped 4 bases and J dropped 0 bases, with 7 bases sitting between them. Germline values: CDR1 LNHDA, CDR2 SQIVND (reference sequence). The length of the CDR3 is 14 residues.

Only a few counts were recorded for this clone. This chain joins TRBV30 and TRBJ1-1, with D possibly TRBD1 on 6 matching bases. The CDR3 length is 13 residues. Trimming stripped 4 bases from V and 2 bases from J, with 11 bases between. Germline V gene data show CDR1 as GTSNPN and CDR2 as SVGIG (reference sequence). The CDR3 DNA is TGTGCCTGGATTAGGGGGATCAACACTGAAGCTTTCTTT. Its translation: CAWIRGINTEAFF.